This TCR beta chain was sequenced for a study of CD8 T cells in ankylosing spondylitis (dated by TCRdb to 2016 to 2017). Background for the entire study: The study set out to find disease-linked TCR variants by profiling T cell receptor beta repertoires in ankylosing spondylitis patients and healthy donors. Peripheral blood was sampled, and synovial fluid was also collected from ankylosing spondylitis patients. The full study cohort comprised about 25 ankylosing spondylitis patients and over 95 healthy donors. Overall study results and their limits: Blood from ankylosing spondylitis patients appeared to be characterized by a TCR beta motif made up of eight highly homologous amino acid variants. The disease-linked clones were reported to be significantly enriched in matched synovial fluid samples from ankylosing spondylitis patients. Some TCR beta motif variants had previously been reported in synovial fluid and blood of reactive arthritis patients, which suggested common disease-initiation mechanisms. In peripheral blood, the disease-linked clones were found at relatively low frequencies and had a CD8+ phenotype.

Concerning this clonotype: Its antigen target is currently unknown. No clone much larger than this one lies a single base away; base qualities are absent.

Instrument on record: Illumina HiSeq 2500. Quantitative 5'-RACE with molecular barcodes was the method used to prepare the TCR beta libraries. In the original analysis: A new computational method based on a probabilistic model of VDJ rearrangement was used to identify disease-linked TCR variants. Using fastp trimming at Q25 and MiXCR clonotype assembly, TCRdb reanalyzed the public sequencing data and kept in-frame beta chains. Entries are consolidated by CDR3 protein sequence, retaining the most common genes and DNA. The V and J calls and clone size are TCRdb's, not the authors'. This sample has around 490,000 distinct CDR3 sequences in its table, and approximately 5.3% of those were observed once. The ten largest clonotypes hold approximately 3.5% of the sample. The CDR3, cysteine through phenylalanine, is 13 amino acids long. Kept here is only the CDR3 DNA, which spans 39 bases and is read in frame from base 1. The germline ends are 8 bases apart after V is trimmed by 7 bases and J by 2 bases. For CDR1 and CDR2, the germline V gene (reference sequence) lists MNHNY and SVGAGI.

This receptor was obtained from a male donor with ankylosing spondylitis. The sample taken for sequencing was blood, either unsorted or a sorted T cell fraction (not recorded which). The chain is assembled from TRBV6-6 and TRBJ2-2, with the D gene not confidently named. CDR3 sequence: CASTLLNTGELFF. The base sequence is TGTGCCAGCACCCTTCTCAACACCGGGGAGCTGTTTTTT.